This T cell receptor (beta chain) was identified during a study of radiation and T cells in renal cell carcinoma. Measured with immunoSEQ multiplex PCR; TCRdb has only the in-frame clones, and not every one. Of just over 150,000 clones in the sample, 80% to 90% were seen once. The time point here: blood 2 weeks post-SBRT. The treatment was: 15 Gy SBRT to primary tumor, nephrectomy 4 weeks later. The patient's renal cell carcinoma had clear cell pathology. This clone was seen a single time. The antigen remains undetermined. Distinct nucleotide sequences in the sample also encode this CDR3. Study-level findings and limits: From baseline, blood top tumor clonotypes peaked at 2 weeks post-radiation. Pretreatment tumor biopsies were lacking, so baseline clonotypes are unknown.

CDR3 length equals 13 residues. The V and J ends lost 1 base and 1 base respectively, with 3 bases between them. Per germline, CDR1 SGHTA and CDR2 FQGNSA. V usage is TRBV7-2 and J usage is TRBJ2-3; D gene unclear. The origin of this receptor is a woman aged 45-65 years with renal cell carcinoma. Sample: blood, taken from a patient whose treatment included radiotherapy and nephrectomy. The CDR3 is CASSLVGTDTQYF. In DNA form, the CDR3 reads TGTGCCAGCAGCTTAGTCGGCACAGATACGCAGTATTTT.